This T cell receptor beta chain is drawn from a study of T cell responses to AZD1222 COVID-19 vaccine. The CDR3 covers 14 residues. Trimming pared 6 bases from V and 2 bases from J, leaving 10 bases between. Germline lookup yields CDR1 LNHDA and CDR2 SQIVND (reference sequence). Using immunoSEQ multiplex PCR, the repertoire was profiled, and TCRdb retains in-frame clones only, with some absent. The table records over 150,000 clones, 90% to 95% of them present only once. The rearrangement links TRBV19 to TRBJ2-2; D is perhaps TRBD2 (5 bases). The receptor was derived from an adult who received the AZD1222 COVID-19 vaccine. The sample consisted of peripheral blood, taken 28 days after the second AZD1222 dose. CDR3 loop: CASRMDLNTGELFF. For the CDR3, the DNA is TGTGCCAGTAGGATGGACTTAAACACCGGGGAGCTGTTTTTT.